This T cell receptor beta chain stems from a study of T cells in tumors after PD-1 blockade. The overall study: Prior checkpoint blockade, systemic immunosuppressant use, or anti-cancer therapy within 4 weeks excluded patients. Patients received pembrolizumab 200 mg every 3 weeks or cemiplimab 350 mg every 2 weeks. Daily vismodegib 150 mg continued in a subset of anti-PD-1-treated patients.

Measured with immunoSEQ multiplex PCR; TCRdb has only the in-frame clones, and not every one. The table shows about 63,000 clones, with over 65% occurring only once. Sample: PBMCs, taken after anti-PD-1 treatment. This receptor was taken from a human donor with basal cell carcinoma.

The CDR3 region is CASSVGQSYNEQFF. CDR3 DNA sequence: TGTGCCAGCAGTGTAGGACAGTCCTACAATGAGCAGTTCTTC. The chain carries TRBV6-6 and TRBJ2-1, with D perhaps matching TRBD1 (6 bases). The CDR3 extends over 14 amino acids. Between the trimmed V and J ends, which lost 5 bases and 1 base, there was a span of 9 bases. Per the germline V gene, CDR1 is MNHNY and CDR2 is SVGAGI (reference sequence).